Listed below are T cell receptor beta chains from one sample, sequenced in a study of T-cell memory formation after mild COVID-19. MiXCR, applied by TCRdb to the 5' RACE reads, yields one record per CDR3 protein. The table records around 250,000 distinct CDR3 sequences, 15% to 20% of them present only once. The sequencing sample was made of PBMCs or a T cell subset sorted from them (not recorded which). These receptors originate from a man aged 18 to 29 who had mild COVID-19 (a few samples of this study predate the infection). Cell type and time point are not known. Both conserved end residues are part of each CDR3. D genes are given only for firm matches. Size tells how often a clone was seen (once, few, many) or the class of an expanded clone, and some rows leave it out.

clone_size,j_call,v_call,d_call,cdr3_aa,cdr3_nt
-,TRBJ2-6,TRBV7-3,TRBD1,CASSSPGQGTGANVLTF,TGTGCCAGCAGCTCACCGGGACAGGGGACTGGGGCCAACGTCCTGACTTTC
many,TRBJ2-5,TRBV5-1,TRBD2,CASSLGSSGQETQYF,TGCGCCAGCAGCTTGGGGTCTAGCGGCCAAGAGACCCAGTACTTC
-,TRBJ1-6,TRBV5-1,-,CASSLGPGENSPLHF,TGCGCCAGCAGCTTGGGACCAGGGGAAAATTCACCCCTCCACTTT
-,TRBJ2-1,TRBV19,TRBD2,CAISTSGGPYNEQFF,TGTGCCATTTCTACTAGCGGGGGCCCCTACAATGAGCAGTTCTTC
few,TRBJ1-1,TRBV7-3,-,CASSLSGLGTEAFF,TGTGCCAGCAGCTTAAGTGGCTTGGGGACTGAAGCTTTCTTT
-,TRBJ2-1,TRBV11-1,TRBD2,CASSLARRGSNNEQFF,TGTGCCAGCAGCTTAGCCCGGCGGGGGAGTAACAATGAGCAGTTCTTC
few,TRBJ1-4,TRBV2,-,CASSARDTNEKLFF,TGTGCCAGCAGTGCCCGGGACACTAATGAAAAACTGTTTTTT
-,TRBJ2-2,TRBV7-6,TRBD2,CASTNPYSGGTNTGELFF,TGTGCCAGCACCAACCCCTATTCGGGGGGTACGAACACCGGGGAGCTGTTTTTT
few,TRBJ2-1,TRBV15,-,CATSRRRDTNNEQFF,TGTGCCACCAGCAGACGAAGGGACACCAACAATGAGCAGTTCTTC
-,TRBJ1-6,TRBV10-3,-,CAISESEGWAPLHF,TGTGCCATCAGTGAGTCAGAGGGTTGGGCACCCCTCCACTTT
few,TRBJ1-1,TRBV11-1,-,CASSSGNRDMNTEAFF,TGTGCCAGCAGTTCAGGGAACAGGGACATGAACACTGAAGCTTTCTTT
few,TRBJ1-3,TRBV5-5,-,CASSLHLATIYF,TGTGCCAGCAGCTTGCATTTGGCCACCATATATTTT
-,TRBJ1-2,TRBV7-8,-,CASSLTGTYYTF,TGTGCCAGCAGCTTAACAGGAACATACTACACCTTC
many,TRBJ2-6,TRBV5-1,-,CASSEEFSGANVLTF,TGCGCCAGCAGCGAGGAGTTCTCTGGGGCCAACGTCCTGACTTTC
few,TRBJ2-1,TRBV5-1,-,CASSLVSGSSYNEQFF,TGCGCCAGCAGCTTGGTGTCCGGGAGCTCCTACAATGAGCAGTTCTTC
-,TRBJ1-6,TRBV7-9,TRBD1,CASSLSGTGGSPLHF,TGTGCCAGCAGCCTCAGTGGGACAGGGGGTTCACCCCTCCACTTT
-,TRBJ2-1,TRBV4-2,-,CASSHLVAGPKGDEQFF,TGTGCCAGCAGCCATCTTGTAGCGGGTCCGAAGGGGGATGAGCAGTTCTTC
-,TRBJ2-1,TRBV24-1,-,CATSDSWSNEQFF,TGTGCCACCAGTGATTCTTGGAGCAATGAGCAGTTCTTC
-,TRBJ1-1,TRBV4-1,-,CASRFGPEAFF,TGCGCCAGCAGGTTTGGCCCTGAAGCTTTCTTT
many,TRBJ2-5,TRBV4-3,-,CASSPGNGRTYETQYF,TGCGCCAGCAGCCCAGGGAATGGGCGAACGTATGAGACCCAGTACTTC
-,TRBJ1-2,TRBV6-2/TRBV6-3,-,CASSPSPYGYTF,TGTGCCAGCAGTCCTTCCCCCTATGGCTACACCTTC
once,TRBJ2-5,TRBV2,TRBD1,CASSATGRQETQYF,TGTGCCAGCAGTGCGACAGGGCGTCAAGAGACCCAGTACTTC
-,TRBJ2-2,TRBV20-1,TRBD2,CSARDLGTSGGGISPGELFF,TGCAGTGCTAGAGACCTAGGGACTAGCGGGGGAGGAATATCCCCCGGGGAGCTGTTTTTT
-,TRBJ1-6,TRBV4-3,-,CASSQGGGPLHF,TGCGCCAGCAGCCAAGGTGGGGGGCCCCTCCACTTT
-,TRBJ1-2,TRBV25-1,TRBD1,CASMRGRQGYTF,TGTGCCAGCATGAGGGGGCGCCAGGGCTACACCTTC
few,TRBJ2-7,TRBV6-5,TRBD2,CASSRDSGGTYEQYF,TGTGCCAGCAGTAGAGATAGCGGGGGGACCTACGAGCAGTACTTC
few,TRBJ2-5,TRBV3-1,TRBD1,CASSARDRETQYF,TGTGCCAGCAGCGCCCGGGACAGAGAGACCCAGTACTTC
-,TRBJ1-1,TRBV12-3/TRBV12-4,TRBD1,CASNLPTGGGTEAFF,TGTGCCAGCAACCTACCTACAGGGGGCGGCACTGAAGCTTTCTTT
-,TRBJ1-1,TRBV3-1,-,CASSQFGTGNSEAFF,TGTGCCAGCAGCCAATTTGGCACAGGGAATTCTGAAGCTTTCTTT
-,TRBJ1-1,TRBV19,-,CASSIGPYRNEAFF,TGTGCCAGTAGTATAGGCCCCTACCGGAATGAAGCTTTCTTT
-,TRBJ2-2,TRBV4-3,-,CASSQDITGELFF,TGCGCCAGCAGCCAAGATATCACCGGGGAGCTGTTTTTT
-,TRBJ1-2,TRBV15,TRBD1,CATSSRITGGSDGYTF,TGTGCCACCAGCAGTAGGATTACAGGGGGCTCTGATGGCTACACCTTC
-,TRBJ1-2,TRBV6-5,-,CASSTGLGYGYTF,TGTGCCAGCAGTACAGGGTTGGGGTATGGCTACACCTTC
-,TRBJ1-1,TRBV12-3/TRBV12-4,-,CASSLDWGHTEAFF,TGTGCCAGCAGCCTTGACTGGGGGCACACTGAAGCTTTCTTT
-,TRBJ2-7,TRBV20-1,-,CSARDSGQGFYEQYF,TGCAGTGCTAGAGATAGCGGCCAGGGTTTTTACGAGCAGTACTTC
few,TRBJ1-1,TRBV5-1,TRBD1,CASSSRWTGRNTEAFF,TGCGCCAGCAGCTCGCGATGGACAGGGCGGAACACTGAAGCTTTCTTT
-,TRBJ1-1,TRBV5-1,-,CASSLVSGDTEAFF,TGCGCCAGCAGCTTGGTGTCGGGTGACACTGAAGCTTTCTTT